The next 15 T cell receptor beta chains were all read from a single sample in a study of neurological immune-mediated disorders. Described time point: longitudinal time-point 3. TCRdb reprocessed the 5' RACE reads via MiXCR and lists one record per CDR3 protein. The sample records roughly 48,000 distinct CDR3 sequences, roughly 12% being singletons. Sample: PBMCs. The receptors were gathered from a male donor with HTLV-1-associated myelopathy (HAM/TSP).

Remarks on this clonotype: No conserved phenylalanine or tryptophan ends this CDR3, so it is likely a read error. CDR3 residues: CSARDRASSRGGELFS. Here the CDR3 DNA reads TGCAGTGCTAGAGATCGGGCGTCTTCCAGGGGCGGGGAGCTGTTTTCT. The gene calls are TRBV20-1 and TRBJ2-2, with a tentative D call TRBD1 (6 bases). The CDR3 consists of 16 residues. V lost 0 bases and J 7 bases, leaving 18 bases between the germline ends. Germline V gives CDR1 DFQATT, CDR2 SNEGSKA (reference sequence).

This clonotype was picked up many times. The chain combines TRBV4-1 with TRBJ2-5, with D tentatively TRBD2 (5 bases). The CDR3 is made up of 15 amino acids. The germline V gene has CDR1 MGHRA and CDR2 YSYEKL. Between the trimmed V and J ends, which lost 4 bases and 2 bases, there was a span of 14 bases. CDR3 bases: TGCGCCAGCAGCCTACGCGAGGGTCAGCAAGAGACCCAGTACTTC. Its translation: CASSLREGQQETQYF.

This clonotype was picked up many times. The chain uses TRBV25-1 and TRBJ2-5; no clear D. The CDR3 covers 14 residues. Germline V gene data show CDR1 as MGHDK and CDR2 as SYGVNS. The V end lost 0 bases, the J end lost 5 bases, and 10 bases lay between the germline ends. CDR3 nucleotides: TGTGCCAGCAGTGAATATAGGGTTCAGGAGACCCAGTACTTC. As protein: CASSEYRVQETQYF.

This clonotype has a count of ten or more. This rearrangement joins TRBV5-1 to TRBJ2-3; 9 nucleotides match TRBD2. The V gene's germline CDR1 is SGHRS and CDR2 YFSETQ. This CDR3 spans 22 amino acids. The J segment lost 7 bases and the V segment lost 4 bases, leaving 31 bases of the junction unmatched. CDR3 loop: CASSLVPALTSGVVAPGNTQYF. The CDR3 nucleotides read TGCGCCAGCAGCCTGGTCCCTGCCTTGACTAGCGGCGTCGTTGCCCCGGGAAATACGCAGTATTTT.

The DNA of the CDR3 is TGCGCCAGCAGCGAAGTCAAAGGGGCAGCCAACTATGGCTACACCTTC. It is translated as CASSEVKGAANYGYTF. V is TRBV5-1 and J is TRBJ1-2, with a possible D match to TRBD1 (5 bases). The CDR3 has 16 amino acids. Germline V gene data show CDR1 as SGHRS and CDR2 as YFSETQ. V lost 4 bases to trimming and J lost 2 bases, with 18 bases between them.

The sample holds many counts of this clonotype. The V and J genes are TRBV6-2 or TRBV6-3 and TRBJ2-3; D might be TRBD1 (6 bases). Germline loops: CDR1 MNHEY, CDR2 SVGEGT. This CDR3 is 13 amino acids long. V was trimmed by 8 bases and J by 4 bases, leaving 13 bases between them. The CDR3 sequence: CASGADRADTQYF. The CDR3 DNA reads TGTGCCAGCGGAGCGGACAGAGCAGATACGCAGTATTTT.

This clonotype was recorded many times. The chain couples TRBV9 to TRBJ1-1; no reliable D call. This CDR3 comprises 14 residues. Germline lookup yields CDR1 SGDLS and CDR2 YYNGEE. V shed 0 bases and J shed 4 bases, with 10 bases lying between them. CDR3 nucleotide sequence: TGTGCCAGCAGCGTAGTCGATGGAGGCACTGAAGCTTTCTTT. Its protein product is CASSVVDGGTEAFF. The full variable domain, with the rest looked up from reference TRBV9 and TRBJ1-1, is DSGVTQTPKHLITATGQRVTLRCSPRSGDLSVYWYQQSLDQGLQFLIQYYNGEERAKGNILERFSAQQFPDLHSELNLSSLELGDSALYFCASSVVDGGTEAFFGQGTRLTVV.

This clonotype was found a few times. The chain joins TRBV20-1 to TRBJ2-5; either TRBD1 or TRBD2 may supply D (5 bases each). Germline V gene sequence: CDR1 DFQATT, CDR2 SNEGSKA (reference sequence). V was cut by 1 base and J by 4 bases, with 22 bases left in between. The CDR3 is 17 residues long. CDR3 residues: CSARGGRDLRRRETQYF. The CDR3 coding sequence is TGCAGTGCTAGAGGGGGTAGGGACCTACGGCGGAGAGAGACCCAGTACTTC.

This clonotype was counted ten times or more. The rearrangement uses TRBV20-1 and TRBJ2-1, with 11 bases that match TRBD2. V lost 3 bases, J lost 4 bases, and 5 bases stayed unmatched. Germline-derived CDR1 and CDR2 are DFQATT and SNEGSKA (reference sequence). The CDR3 loop spans 15 amino acids. The CDR3, as DNA: TGCAGTGCTAGGGTGACTAGCGGGACATACAATGAGCAGTTCTTC. This gives the protein CSARVTSGTYNEQFF.

As for this clonotype: This may stem from a read error, because a much larger clone lies one nucleotide away. The gene calls are TRBV5-1 and TRBJ2-3; D is possibly TRBD2 (6 bases). Trimming pared 2 bases from V and 4 bases from J, leaving 14 bases between. CDR1 and CDR2 from the germline V gene are SGHRS and YFSETQ. CDR3 length: 15 residues. The CDR3 DNA is TGCGCCAGCAGCTTCTACGGGGGAATGTCAGATACGCAGTATTTT. It codes for CASSFYGGMSDTQYF.

This clonotype has just a few counts. The V gene is TRBV20-1, the J gene TRBJ1-5, with 8 nucleotides matching TRBD1. The germline CDR1 and CDR2 sequences are DFQATT and SNEGSKA (reference sequence). The CDR3 consists of 14 residues. V gave up 1 base and J gave up 4 bases; unmatched junction bases: 3. CDR3 in amino acids: CSARAGTGNQPQHF. CDR3 in DNA: TGCAGTGCTAGAGCGGGGACAGGAAATCAGCCCCAGCATTTT.

This clonotype appeared many times. The chain uses TRBV20-1 and TRBJ2-2, with 8 bases identical to TRBD1. The CDR3 length is 14 residues. Trimming took 1 base from V and 7 from J; bases not matched to a gene: 5. Germline V gene data show CDR1 as DFQATT and CDR2 as SNEGSKA (reference sequence). The CDR3 region has the DNA TGCAGTGCTAGAGTGGACAGGGTTCACGGGGAGCTGTTTTTT. Encoded protein: CSARVDRVHGELFF.

This clonotype was seen only a few times. One base away lies a much larger clone, so this may be a sequencing read error. The gene calls are TRBV5-1 and TRBJ2-3; 8 bases map to TRBD1. The CDR3 loop spans 15 amino acids. Germline V gene lookup returns CDR1 SGHRS and CDR2 YFSETQ. CDR3 bases: TGCGCCAACAGCTTGGACAGGGTTGGCACAGATACGCAGTATTTT. It yields the protein CANSLDRVGTDTQYF.

On this clonotype: A single base separates this from a much larger clone, so it may be a read error. The gene calls are TRBV4-1 and TRBJ2-1; D may be TRBD1 or TRBD2 (5 bases each). The CDR3 spans 15 residues. The V end was cut by 5 bases, the J end by 8 bases, with 19 bases between. Per the germline V gene, CDR1 is MGHRA and CDR2 is YSYEKL. CDR3 loop: CASSVRGAPKDEQFF. In nucleotides, the CDR3 is TGCGCCAGCAGCGTAAGAGGGGCCCCTAAGGATGAGCAGTTCTTC.

This clonotype was detected many times. The chain uses TRBV20-1 and TRBJ1-5, with 9 positions matching TRBD1. The V gene end was trimmed by 3 bases and the J gene end by 5 bases; junction bases not matched to a gene: 14. Germline V gene lookup returns CDR1 DFQATT and CDR2 SNEGSKA (reference sequence). CDR3 length: 17 amino acids. In nucleotides, the CDR3 is TGCAGTGCTAGCTTCGGGACAGGGTACAGGTTAGATCAGCCCCAGCATTTT. The encoded protein is CSASFGTGYRLDQPQHF.